This T cell receptor (beta chain) was obtained from a study of identical twins. The CDR3 runs 15 residues. V lost 2 bases and J lost 2, with 12 bases in between. TCRdb reanalysed the 5' RACE reads using MiXCR and keeps one entry per CDR3 protein. The sample yields a few hundred thousand distinct CDR3 sequences, 10% to 15% seen once. The same specimen was also included in a second study, on yellow fever vaccine responses in identical twins.

The sequenced sample consisted of CD8+ T cells sorted from blood. This sequence joins TRBV12-3 or TRBV12-4 and TRBJ1-2; D ambiguous. The TCR sequence derives from a woman aged 18-29 years in good health. Here the CDR3 reads CASSLSQSENYGYTF. In DNA form, the CDR3 reads TGTGCCAGCAGTTTAAGCCAGAGCGAAAACTATGGCTACACCTTC.